A few counts support the clone carrying this TCR beta chain. Original data processing: Using reference gene primer amplification, nucleated cell counts were estimated. Clones were read by immunoSEQ multiplex PCR, and TCRdb kept only the in-frame ones, dropping some. The DNA was the basis for D and trimming; V, J and clone size are from that table. The sample shows 65,000 to 75,000 clones, around 80% of them seen only once. This sample stems from a study of blood T cell repertoires in COVID-19. Across the whole study: Acute and convalescent COVID-19 samples came from the United States, Italy and Spain. T cells, B-cell-depleted T cells, or PBMCs supplied cDNA or gDNA.

Trimming pared 2 bases from V and 10 bases from J, leaving 15 bases between. The CDR3 extends over 15 amino acids. Germline values: CDR1 LNHDA, CDR2 SQIVND (reference sequence). Source material: peripheral blood. The sequence derives from a human donor in a cohort sampled during active COVID-19. The rearrangement uses TRBV19 and TRBJ1-6; the D gene is possibly TRBD1 (6 bases). CDR3 amino acids: CASSIPGRGGSPLHF. In DNA form, the CDR3 reads TGTGCCAGTAGTATACCCGGCAGGGGTGGCTCACCCCTCCACTTT. The full variable domain, with the rest looked up from reference TRBV19 and TRBJ1-6, is DGGITQSPKYLFRKEGQNVTLSCEQNLNHDAMYWYRQDPGQGLRLIYYSQIVNDFQKGDIAEGYSVSREKKESFPLTVTSAQKNPTAFYLCASSIPGRGGSPLHFGNGTRLTVT.